This T cell receptor beta chain was documented in a study of blood T cells in healthy people across ages. Alongside a J-beta primer mix, a sample-barcoded 5' primer served in a second PCR lasting about 6 to 12 cycles. TCRdb re-called the 5' RACE reads with MiXCR, one entry per CDR3 protein. In the table there are over a million distinct CDR3 sequences, 35% to 45% of which are singletons. This CDR3 is built from 13 residues. Germline V gives CDR1 DFQATT, CDR2 SNEGSKA (reference sequence). V lost 8 bases, J lost 0 bases, and 8 bases lay in between. The receptor was derived from a woman between 18 and 29 years old in good health. The chain combines TRBV20-1 with TRBJ1-6, with D uncertain. The sequencing sample was made of blood. This CDR3 reads CSPWSSYNSPLHF. CDR3 bases: TGCAGTCCCTGGAGCTCCTATAATTCACCCCTCCACTTT.